This TCR beta chain was identified during a study of T cells in Graves' hyperthyroidism and ophthalmopathy. Germline V gene data show CDR1 as LNHDA and CDR2 as SQIVND (reference sequence). The CDR3 runs 14 residues. Trimming pared 4 bases from V and 3 bases from J, leaving 11 bases between. This clonotype was detected only a few times. TCR beta CDR3 sequences were amplified from RNA transcripts. First-round RT-PCR targeting the TCR CDR3 was performed with the HTBI primer set. TCRdb re-called the multiplex PCR reads with MiXCR, one entry per CDR3 protein. Of about 740,000 distinct CDR3 sequences listed, 12% to 15% are singletons.

V is TRBV19 and J is TRBJ2-3; a possible D gene is TRBD2 (6 bases). Material: blood. The clonotype was recovered from a woman aged 18-29 years with Graves' hyperthyroidism. The CDR3 DNA is TGTGCCAGTAGTACGGACCTAGCGACAGATACGCAGTATTTT. Translation gives CASSTDLATDTQYF.